The clone carrying this T cell receptor beta chain was seen many times. This sample is part of a study of regulatory T cells in long-lasting Graves disease. Building the TCR beta libraries relied on iRepertoire HTBI primers, and CDR3 regions underwent Arm-PCR. TCRdb re-analysed the multiplex PCR reads in MiXCR, keeping a single row per CDR3 protein. The table has about 400,000 distinct CDR3 sequences, roughly 16% seen once. Time point: newly diagnosed GD, antithyroid drugs for less than 3 months. Scientists built the TCR library using RNA that was extracted from PBMCs. American Thyroid Association guidelines defined Graves' disease diagnosis. Germline V gives CDR1 ENHRY, CDR2 SYGVKD. CDR3 length equals 17 residues. The J segment lost 6 bases and the V segment lost 3 bases, leaving 10 bases of the junction unmatched. These data also formed part of another study, on T cells in Graves' hyperthyroidism and ophthalmopathy. Per that study: Patients aged 18 to 65 had newly diagnosed hyperthyroidism that had lasted under 2 months. Exclusion of a patient resulted from uncontrolled infection, other autoimmune disease, pregnancy or lactation.

Specimen: peripheral blood mononuclear cells (PBMCs), collected at new diagnosis, from a patient treated with antithyroid drugs. The clonotype originates from a woman aged 18 to 35 with Graves disease. V is TRBV10-3 and J is TRBJ2-2; TRBD2 matches at 10 bases. The CDR3 nucleotides are TGTGCCATCAGTGACCCGCCTAGCGGGAGACGGGCCGGGGAGCTGTTTTTT. Its translation is CAISDPPSGRRAGELFF.